Each of the 28 T cell receptor beta chains below was sequenced from the same sample in a study of metastatic and nonmetastatic thyroid tumors. The entire patient cohort was treatment-naive prior to thyroid surgery. TCRdb re-clonotyped the PCR reads via MiXCR. The sample lists roughly 20,000 clones, 11% occurring once. Sequenced input: blood. The origin of the receptors is a female donor with papillary thyroid cancer or a benign thyroid nodule (not recorded which). Some clones in this sample may be carry-over from other donors' samples.

This clone was seen a handful of times. The chain is built from TRBV9 and TRBJ2-1, with 9 bases matching TRBD2. J gave up 4 bases and V 3 bases, and 14 bases lay outside the gene matches. The CDR3 totals 18 residues. Germline CDR1 SGDLS, CDR2 YYNGEE. The CDR3 spells CASSAESRGRGFYNEQFF. The DNA for the CDR3 is TGTGCCAGCAGCGCAGAGAGCCGCGGGAGGGGGTTTTACAATGAGCAGTTCTTC.

This clone qualifies as medium-sized. The chain joins TRBV10-1 to TRBJ2-2; 11 nucleotides line up with TRBD1. The junction had 6 bases not matched to a gene; V was cut back by 5 bases and J by 7 bases. Germline V CDR1 and CDR2: WNHNN, SYGVQD (reference sequence). This CDR3 contains 15 residues. The CDR3: CASSTDRGLYGELFF. The CDR3 bases are TGCGCCAGCAGTACGGACAGGGGGCTTTACGGGGAGCTGTTTTTT.

This clone is medium-sized (0.01 to 0.1%) by share. V is TRBV6-2 or TRBV6-3 and J is TRBJ2-2; D possibly corresponds to TRBD2 (6 bases). V shed 7 bases and J shed 3 bases, with 12 bases lying between them. From germline, CDR1 is MNHEY and CDR2 SVGEGT. This CDR3 contains 14 residues. CDR3 nucleotides: TGTGCCAGCAAAACCGGGGGAGACACCGGGGAGCTGTTTTTT. Encoded protein: CASKTGGDTGELFF.

This clone appeared many times. The genes are TRBV5-1 and TRBJ2-2; 7 bases fit TRBD1. The CDR3 has 13 residues. Trimming cost V 5 bases and J 4 bases; bases outside gene matches: 2. Per the germline V gene, CDR1 is SGHRS and CDR2 is YFSETQ. The CDR3 sequence: CASSQGVTGELFF. In DNA form, the CDR3 reads TGCGCCAGCAGTCAGGGGGTCACCGGGGAGCTGTTTTTT.

This clone came up many times. The J gene is TRBJ1-5, the V gene TRBV5-1; D is unresolved. CDR3 length: 15 amino acids. Germline V lookup: CDR1 SGHRS, CDR2 YFSETQ. V lost 0 bases, J lost 0 bases, and 7 bases lay in between. The CDR3 nucleotides are TGCGCCAGCAGCTTGGGCGGTGATAGCAATCAGCCCCAGCATTTT. It is translated as CASSLGGDSNQPQHF.

This clone has at least ten counts. The V and J genes are TRBV5-4 and TRBJ2-7; D is uncertain. Germline V lookup: CDR1 SGHNT, CDR2 YYREEE (reference sequence). Trimming stripped 4 bases from V and 5 bases from J, with 13 bases between. This CDR3 has 13 residues. The CDR3 DNA reads as TGTGCCAGCAGCCGAGCCAGACATGACGAGCAGTACTTC. Translating it yields CASSRARHDEQYF.

This clone is deemed medium-sized (0.01 to 0.1%). This sequence joins TRBV6-1 and TRBJ2-1, with D perhaps given as TRBD1 or TRBD2 (5 bases each). CDR1 MNHNS and CDR2 SASEGT come from the germline V gene. Trimming cost V 6 bases and J 5 bases, with 14 bases left between them. The CDR3 loop spans 14 amino acids. The CDR3 here is CASSLTLGDNEQFF. CDR3 nucleotides: TGTGCCAGCAGCTTAACACTGGGGGACAATGAGCAGTTCTTC.

By its share, this clone is medium-sized. Sequence at one end of the junction differs from germline and may be a read error. Other DNA sequences in the sample encode the same CDR3. The chain uses TRBV6-2 or TRBV6-3 and TRBJ2-1, with D possibly TRBD1 on 5 matching bases. This CDR3 spans 13 amino acids. Germline V gene data show CDR1 as MNHEY and CDR2 as SVGEGT. The DNA for the CDR3 is TGTGCCAGCAGTTCAGGGCCTTACAATGAGCAGTTCTTT. Translated: CASSSGPYNEQFF.

V usage is TRBV25-1 and J usage is TRBJ2-5, with D possibly called TRBD1 or TRBD2 (5 bases each). V was pared by 1 base and J by 7 bases, with 7 bases between. The CDR3 totals 12 residues. CDR1 is MGHDK and CDR2 is SYGVNS in the germline V gene. In DNA, the CDR3 is TGTGCCAGCAGTGAATCTGGGGGGACCCAGTACTTC. It codes for CASSESGGTQYF. The variable domain in full, completed from reference TRBV25-1 and TRBJ2-5, reads EADIYQTPRYLVIGTGKKITLECSQTMGHDKMYWYQQDPGMELHLIHYSYGVNSTEKGDLSSESTVSRIRTEHFPLTLESARPSHTSQYLCASSESGGTQYFGPGTRLLVL.

This clone appeared many times. A read error may be the cause here, since a much bigger clone is one base away. The gene calls are TRBV10-1 and TRBJ2-1, with D maybe TRBD1 (6 bases). The CDR3 extends over 15 amino acids. The germline gives CDR1 WNHNN, CDR2 SYGVQD (reference sequence). The CDR3 coding sequence is TGCGCCAGCAGTCCCGACAGGAGCTCCTACAATGAGCAGCTCTTC. Protein product: CASSPDRSSYNEQLF.

This clone is categorized as medium-sized. This chain links TRBV12-3 or TRBV12-4 with TRBJ2-2; D not certain. CDR3 length equals 11 residues. V was clipped by 6 bases and J by 7 bases, with 6 bases between them. The CDR3 DNA reads TGTGCCAGCAGAAAGGACGGGGAGCTGTTTTTT. Residues: CASRKDGELFF.

In its sample, this clone was seen many times. The chain joins TRBV12-3 or TRBV12-4 to TRBJ2-5; 10 bases fit TRBD2. This CDR3 region has 15 residues. V was clipped by 3 bases and J by 5 bases; unmatched bases: 6. The DNA of the CDR3 is TGTGCCAGCAGTTTTAAGGGACTAGCGTTCGAGACCCAGTACTTC. It is translated as CASSFKGLAFETQYF.

This clone was seen many times. The rearrangement joins TRBV11-2 to TRBJ2-5, with D uncertain. The CDR3 contains 13 residues. Per germline, CDR1 SGHAT and CDR2 FQNNGV. The germline V and J ends were trimmed by 6 bases and 2 bases, with 10 bases remaining between them. The CDR3 DNA follows: TGTGCCAGCAGTCGGTCGGTTCAAGAGACCCAGTACTTC. Translation: CASSRSVQETQYF.

This clone was picked up many times. The chain is built from TRBV10-3 and TRBJ2-5; possibly TRBD2 for D (6 bases). This CDR3 contains 13 residues. V was trimmed by 11 bases and J by 0 bases, leaving 13 bases between them. Germline lookup yields CDR1 ENHRY and CDR2 SYGVKD. CDR3 sequence reads: CAASRDYQETQYF. The CDR3 nucleotides read TGTGCCGCCTCCCGGGACTACCAAGAGACCCAGTACTTC.

This clone was recorded a few times. The chain joins TRBV27 to TRBJ2-7; possible D gene TRBD2, 6 bases. V lost 0 bases to trimming and J lost 5 bases, with 17 bases between them. This CDR3 contains 16 residues. Germline V gene data show CDR1 as MNHEY and CDR2 as SMNVEV (reference sequence). The CDR3 region is CASSLSLRLVSDEQYF. The CDR3 nucleotides are TGTGCCAGCAGTTTATCCCTGCGACTAGTCAGTGACGAGCAGTACTTC.

This clone showed up many times. The chain couples TRBV6-1 to TRBJ1-5; the D is unclear. CDR3 length equals 15 residues. Trimming removed 6 bases at V and 0 bases at J, with 12 bases between. Germline values: CDR1 MNHNS, CDR2 SASEGT. The DNA of the CDR3 is TGTGCCAGCAGGCTTGAAAAATATAGCAATCAGCCCCAGCATTTT. Amino acids: CASRLEKYSNQPQHF.

By share, this clone ranks as medium-sized (0.01 to 0.1%). The rearrangement links TRBV6-5 to TRBJ2-2; unclear D gene. The CDR3 is made up of 15 amino acids. Trimming pared 0 bases from V and 3 bases from J, leaving 8 bases between. Germline CDR1 MNHEY, CDR2 SVGAGI. As DNA, the CDR3 is TGTGCCAGCAGTTACTCAAGATCGGACACCGGGGAGCTGTTTTTT. Its protein product is CASSYSRSDTGELFF.

This chain uses TRBV5-5 with TRBJ1-1; D is uncertain. CDR3 length: 16 residues. Germline CDR1 and CDR2: SGHKS and YYEKEE (reference sequence). V lost 2 bases and J lost 1, with 15 bases in between. This CDR3 reads CASSFGVGSSNTEAFF. CDR3 DNA sequence: TGTGCCAGCAGCTTCGGCGTCGGCAGCTCGAACACTGAAGCTTTCTTT.

This clone is termed medium-sized. CDR3 in DNA: TGTGCCAGCAGGAGGGACAGCTCCTACGAGCAGTACTTC. This codes for CASRRDSSYEQYF. This rearrangement joins TRBV6-1 to TRBJ2-7; 7 bases align to TRBD1. This CDR3 has 13 amino acids. V was clipped by 6 bases and J by 0 bases; unmatched bases: 2. The V gene's germline CDR1 is MNHNS and CDR2 SASEGT.

As concerns this clone: This may be a read error, as it is one base from a much larger clone. V is TRBV2 and J is TRBJ2-7, with TRBD2 matching 7 bases. The J segment lost 3 bases and the V segment lost 8 bases, leaving 7 bases of the junction unmatched. This CDR3 has 13 residues. Germline lookup yields CDR1 SNHLY and CDR2 FYNNEI. The CDR3 reads CASGLAGVYEQYF. The CDR3 DNA reads TGTGCCAGCGGGTTGGCGGGGGTCTACGAGCAGTACTTC.

By its share, this clone is medium-sized. The rearrangement uses TRBV6-2 or TRBV6-3 and TRBJ2-1; 8 bases line up with TRBD1. The CDR3 runs to 14 residues. Germline lookup yields CDR1 MNHEY and CDR2 SVGEGT. Unmatched junction bases numbered 3, after V lost 2 bases and J lost 6 bases. CDR3 sequence (DNA): TGTGCCAGCAGTTACGCCACAGGGGGCAATGAGCAGTTCTTC. Translating it yields CASSYATGGNEQFF.

V and J are TRBV18 and TRBJ2-7; tentative D call: TRBD2 (6 bases). The germline gives CDR1 KGHSH, CDR2 LQKENI. The ends were cut back, 1 base at V and 7 bases at J, with 17 bases in the middle. The CDR3 sequence is 15 residues long. Here the CDR3 reads CASSPLGTALGEQYF. CDR3 nucleotides: TGTGCCAGCTCACCACTCGGGACTGCCTTAGGGGAGCAGTACTTC.

This clone turned up a few times. The chain links TRBV9 to TRBJ2-5; D tentatively reads TRBD1 or TRBD2 (5 bases each). The V end lost 6 bases, the J end lost 5 bases, and 17 bases lay between the germline ends. Germline CDR1 is SGDLS and CDR2 is YYNGEE. The CDR3 loop spans 14 amino acids. CDR3 loop: CASNPRGAGETQYF. Here the CDR3 DNA reads TGTGCCAGCAACCCTCGAGGGGCAGGGGAGACCCAGTACTTC. Combining the CDR3 with reference TRBV9 and TRBJ2-5 gives the whole variable domain DSGVTQTPKHLITATGQRVTLRCSPRSGDLSVYWYQQSLDQGLQFLIQYYNGEERAKGNILERFSAQQFPDLHSELNLSSLELGDSALYFCASNPRGAGETQYFGPGTRLLVL.

In this sample, this clone turned up a few times. A read error may be the cause here, since a much bigger clone is one base away. This sequence joins TRBV10-3 and TRBJ1-6; TRBD1 matches at 9 bases. CDR3 length equals 16 residues. The germline gives CDR1 ENHRY, CDR2 SYGVKD. The CDR3, as DNA: TGTGCCATCAGTGATCCCCTGACAGGGGGGAATTCACCCCCCCACTTT. Translating it yields CAISDPLTGGNSPPHF.

This clone was observed many times. The chain couples TRBV20-1 to TRBJ1-5; 7 positions agree with TRBD1. The CDR3 runs 13 residues. Germline CDR1 DFQATT, CDR2 SNEGSKA (reference sequence). Trimming took 1 base from V and 4 from J; bases not matched to a gene: 1. The CDR3 region has the DNA TGCAGTGCTAGAGTGGGACAGAATCAGCCCCAGCATTTT. Amino acid sequence: CSARVGQNQPQHF.

J is TRBJ1-1 and V is TRBV27; no reliable D call. This CDR3 spans 14 amino acids. Per germline, CDR1 MNHEY and CDR2 SMNVEV (reference sequence). The ends were cut back, 4 bases at V and 1 base at J, with 10 bases in the middle. CDR3 protein: CASSSGRRNTEAFF. In nucleotides, the CDR3 is TGTGCCAGCAGTTCAGGCAGGCGGAACACTGAAGCTTTCTTT.

This clone appeared many times. This chain connects TRBV5-6 to TRBJ1-2; D unclear. Trimming removed 6 bases from V and 7 bases from J, with 16 bases in between. CDR3 length: 13 amino acids. Germline lookup yields CDR1 SGHDT and CDR2 YYEEEE. The CDR3 region has the DNA TGTGCCAGCACCATCCGGCAGGTCGCTGGCTACACCTTC. It specifies CASTIRQVAGYTF.

A remark on this clone: Compared with germline, one end of the junction differs, possibly owing to a read error. Other DNA sequences within the sample encode an identical CDR3. The chain joins TRBV19 to TRBJ2-1, with D possibly TRBD2 on 5 matching bases. This CDR3 is 13 amino acids long. CDR1 is LNHDA, CDR2 SQIVND, per germline (reference sequence). The CDR3 DNA follows: TGTGCCAGTAGTATAGGAGACTACAATGAGCAGTTCTTT. Its protein is CASSIGDYNEQFF.